The present T cell receptor beta chain was sequenced within a study of T cells in Graves' hyperthyroidism and ophthalmopathy. Study-level findings and limits: Most thyroid-expanded clonotypes above 0.001 were also found in blood.

RNA transcripts served as the template for amplifying TCR beta CDR3 regions. The HTBI set primed first-round TCR CDR3 RT-PCR. TCRdb ran MiXCR on the multiplex PCR reads and lists one entry per CDR3 protein. The table records a few hundred thousand distinct CDR3 sequences, roughly 13% of them present only once. Hyperthyroidism was newly diagnosed in patients aged 18 to 65 (duration under 2 months). Researchers barred patients who had uncontrolled infection, other autoimmune disease, pregnancy or lactation. The diagnostic basis comprised clinical symptoms, serum thyroxine and TRAb, thyroid ultrasound and orbital computed tomography. Germline V lookup: CDR1 LGHDT, CDR2 YNNKEL (reference sequence). V was trimmed by 4 bases and J by 4 bases, leaving 19 bases between them. This CDR3 is built from 16 residues. Many counts were recorded for this clonotype. Its antigen is currently unknown.

The specimen was blood. The rearrangement uses TRBV3-1 and TRBJ2-5; D might be TRBD1 (6 bases). This TCR was recovered from a woman aged 18-29 years with Graves' hyperthyroidism. CDR3 sequence reads: CASSPNPRTAGETQYF. In nucleotides, the CDR3 is TGTGCCAGCAGCCCCAACCCTAGGACAGCCGGAGAGACCCAGTACTTC.